This T cell receptor (beta chain) came from a study of blood T cell repertoires in COVID-19. Study-level background: Italy, Spain and the United States were the sources of the convalescent and acute COVID-19 samples. PBMCs, B-cell-depleted T cells, or T cells were the source of the cDNA or gDNA that made up the material.

The assay was immunoSEQ multiplex PCR, and TCRdb's table has in-frame clones only and misses some. The sample includes fewer than 8,500 clones, approximately 90% of them seen just once. The germline gives CDR1 LGHDT, CDR2 YNNKEL (reference sequence). J gave up 7 bases and V 1 base, and 6 bases lay outside the gene matches. There are 17 residues in the CDR3. The chain links TRBV3-1 (or the pseudogene TRBV3-2) to TRBJ2-1; TRBD2 aligns across 14 bases. Sequenced: peripheral blood. The receptor was derived from an elderly man with active COVID-19. DNA of the CDR3: TGTGCCAGCAGCCAAGTTAGAGGGACTAGCGGGAGTAATGAGCAGTTCTTC. This codes for CASSQVRGTSGSNEQFF.